The clone carrying this TCR beta chain was seen a single time. The sample originates from a study of T cell responses to AZD1222 COVID-19 vaccine. Germline CDR1 LNHDA, CDR2 SQIVND (reference sequence). Trimming left V 6 bases short and J 4 bases short, with 12 bases between. This CDR3 contains 13 residues. Measured with immunoSEQ multiplex PCR; TCRdb has only the in-frame clones, and not every one. The sample records 140,000 to 150,000 clones, approximately 90% being singletons. The chain carries TRBV19 and TRBJ1-2, with a weak D call TRBD1 (5 bases). The material was peripheral blood, obtained 28 days after the second AZD1222 dose. The receptor was isolated from an adult who received the AZD1222 COVID-19 vaccine. The CDR3 protein is CASREGRGYGYTF. The CDR3, as DNA: TGTGCCAGTAGAGAGGGGCGAGGCTATGGCTACACCTTC. Variable domain in full (rest from reference TRBV19 and TRBJ1-2): DGGITQSPKYLFRKEGQNVTLSCEQNLNHDAMYWYRQDPGQGLRLIYYSQIVNDFQKGDIAEGYSVSREKKESFPLTVTSAQKNPTAFYLCASREGRGYGYTFGSGTRLTVV.